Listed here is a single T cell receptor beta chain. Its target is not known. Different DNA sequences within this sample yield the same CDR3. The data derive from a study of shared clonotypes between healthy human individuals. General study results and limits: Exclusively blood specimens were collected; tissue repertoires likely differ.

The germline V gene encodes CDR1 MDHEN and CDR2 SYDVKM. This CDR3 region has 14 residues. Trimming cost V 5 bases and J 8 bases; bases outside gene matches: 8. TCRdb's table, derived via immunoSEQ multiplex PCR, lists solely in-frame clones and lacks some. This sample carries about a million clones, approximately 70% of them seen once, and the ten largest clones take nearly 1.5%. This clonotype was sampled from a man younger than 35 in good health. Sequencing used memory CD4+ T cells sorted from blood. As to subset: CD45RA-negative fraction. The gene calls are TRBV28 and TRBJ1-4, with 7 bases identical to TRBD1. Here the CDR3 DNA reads TGTGCCAGCAGTCTAAGACAGGGCGACGAAAAACTGTTTTTT. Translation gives CASSLRQGDEKLFF. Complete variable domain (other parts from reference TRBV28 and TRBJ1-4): DVKVTQSSRYLVKRTGEKVFLECVQDMDHENMFWYRQDPGLGLRLIYFSYDVKMKEKGDIPEGYSVSREKKERFSLILESASTNQTSMYLCASSLRQGDEKLFFGSGTQLSVL.